The T cell receptor (beta chain) under discussion was sequenced for a study of patients and donors after allogeneic stem cell transplantation. Germline CDR1 SGHTA, CDR2 FQGNSA. The CDR3 is 15 amino acids. Trimming took 5 bases from V and 4 from J, leaving 14 bases between them. TCRdb independently ran MiXCR on the RT-PCR reads; one entry per CDR3 protein. The sample holds approximately 410,000 distinct CDR3 sequences; 16% are singletons and the top ten take 6% to 8%. The chain couples TRBV7-2 to TRBJ2-2, with D perhaps matching TRBD2 (6 bases). Sequencing was performed on blood, either unsorted or a sorted T cell fraction (not recorded which). The clonotype originates from a human donor who was either an allogeneic HSCT recipient or a stem cell or donor lymphocyte infusion donor (not recorded which). It is not recorded whose cells these are; they may come from a transplant donor. This CDR3 is CASSPRGISTGELFF. CDR3 DNA sequence: TGTGCCAGCAGCCCCCGGGGGATATCCACCGGGGAGCTGTTTTTT.